The clone carrying this TCR beta chain was counted a few times. Its target is unknown. These data come from a study of T cell repertoires in cytomegalovirus infection. About the study: Recently identified HLA-C-restricted CMV epitopes were among the peptides used. Both CMV infection and a matching HLA type were indicated by public TCR beta signatures.

TCRdb fed the reads into MiXCR, producing one record per CDR3 protein. The table lists about 920,000 distinct CDR3 sequences, approximately 32% of them singletons. V gave up 9 bases and J gave up 2 bases; unmatched junction bases: 14. Germline V gives CDR1 SGHNT, CDR2 YYREEE (reference sequence). This CDR3 is 16 amino acids long. Study-level results: Dominating the ex vivo response were TCR beta clonotypes that were CMV-specific and HLA-C-restricted. Individuals carrying CMV plus the relevant HLA were identified by cumulative frequency of public TCR beta families.

The sequence was obtained from a human donor in good health (CMV status not recorded). Some clones in this sample may be carry-over from other donors' samples. The sample here was cultured CD8+ T cells from PBMCs, taken from culture after CMV antigen stimulation. This chain links TRBV5-4 with TRBJ2-3, with 8 bases lining up with TRBD2. CDR3 DNA sequence: TGTGCCACCTCCTGGGTGAGCGGGGGCCCCACAGATACGCAGTATTTT. It encodes CATSWVSGGPTDTQYF. The whole variable domain, filled in from reference TRBV5-4 and TRBJ2-3, reads ETGVTQSPTHLIKTRGQQVTLRCSSQSGHNTVSWYQQALGQGPQFIFQYYREEENGRGNFPPRFSGLQFPNYSSELNVNALELDDSALYLCATSWVSGGPTDTQYFGPGTRLTVL.